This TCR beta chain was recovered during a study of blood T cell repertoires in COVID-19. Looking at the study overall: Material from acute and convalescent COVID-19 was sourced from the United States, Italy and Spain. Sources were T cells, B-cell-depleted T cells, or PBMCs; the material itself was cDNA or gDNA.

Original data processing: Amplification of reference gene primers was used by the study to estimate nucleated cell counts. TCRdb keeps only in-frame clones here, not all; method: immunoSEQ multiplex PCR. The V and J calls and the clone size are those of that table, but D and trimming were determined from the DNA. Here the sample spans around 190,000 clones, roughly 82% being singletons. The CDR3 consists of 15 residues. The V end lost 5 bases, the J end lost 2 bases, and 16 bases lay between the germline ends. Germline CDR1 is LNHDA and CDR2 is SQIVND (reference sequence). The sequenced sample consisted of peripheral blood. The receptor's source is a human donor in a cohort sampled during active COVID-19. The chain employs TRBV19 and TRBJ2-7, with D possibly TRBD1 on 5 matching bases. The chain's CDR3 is CASSRYQGSAYEQYF. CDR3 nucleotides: TGTGCCAGTAGTCGATATCAGGGCTCTGCCTACGAGCAGTACTTC.